A selection of T cell receptor beta chains follows, all from one sample in a study of blood T cell repertoires in COVID-19. The table came from immunoSEQ multiplex PCR; TCRdb's copy has only in-frame clones and leaves some out. The sample lists 140,000 to 150,000 clones, approximately 91% seen once, with less than 2% in the top ten. The specimen sequenced was peripheral blood. The receptors stem from an older man with acute or convalescent COVID-19. Each CDR3 is given with its conserved first and last residue.

v_gene	j_gene	CDR3aa
TRBV6-5	TRBJ2-1	CASSFLSSNEQFF
TRBV5-1	TRBJ2-1	CASSVTSGSSYNEQFF
TRBV4-1	TRBJ1-3	CASSQPGTGRSTIYF
TRBV2	TRBJ2-1	CASLTGGAFDEQFF
TRBV11-2	TRBJ2-6	CASSLTTSGANVLTF
TRBV5-4	TRBJ2-2	CASSLAGLSGVTGELFF
TRBV3-1/TRBV3-2	TRBJ2-7	CASSPIAGAFYEQYF
TRBV5-1	TRBJ2-1	CASSIRPGQGQNEQFF
TRBV5-8	TRBJ2-2	CASSLAVGRTGELFF
TRBV28	TRBJ1-1	CASTDSRYPWTFF
TRBV6-6	TRBJ2-1	CASSYATSGRANEQFF
TRBV6-5	TRBJ2-1	CASSYSTGLAINEQFF
TRBV27	TRBJ1-1	CASSFSQGYTEAFF
TRBV25-1	TRBJ2-7	CASTEGGEQYF
TRBV5-6	TRBJ1-2	CASRTQGARLSGYGYTF
TRBV10-1	TRBJ2-4	CASSESRDRGNKNIQYF
TRBV6-6	TRBJ1-3	CASSPRGVDSSGNTIYF
TRBV25-1	TRBJ2-4	CASSALNIQYF
TRBV15	TRBJ2-5	CATSRDFGTGGEETQYF
TRBV27	TRBJ2-3	CASSYSSSTDTQYF
TRBV6-6	TRBJ1-5	CASSQPTGNQPQHF
TRBV7-7	TRBJ2-7	CASSPRDRGWYEQYF